This T cell receptor beta chain is drawn from a study of T cell responses to AZD1222 COVID-19 vaccine. Germline CDR1 is KGHSH and CDR2 is LQKENI. This CDR3 is 14 amino acids long. The V end lost 6 bases, the J end lost 2 bases, and 8 bases lay between the germline ends. Repertoires were generated with immunoSEQ multiplex PCR, while TCRdb's copy carries only in-frame clones and drops some. This table has 90,000 to 100,000 clones, about 85% appearing once. Specimen: peripheral blood, collected on day 0 of AZD1222 vaccination. The chain recombines TRBV18 with TRBJ2-6; the D is unclear. The receptor comes from an adult in good health. The CDR3 bases are TGTGCCAGCTCCGCACAGCCTGGGGCCAACGTCCTGACTTTC. Its protein is CASSAQPGANVLTF. Together with reference TRBV18 and TRBJ2-6, the CDR3 gives the full variable domain: NAGVMQNPRHLVRRRGQEARLRCSPMKGHSHVYWYRQLPEEGLKFMVYLQKENIIDESGMPKERFSAEFPKEGPSILRIQQVVRGDSAAYFCASSAQPGANVLTFGAGSRLTVL.